Listed below are T cell receptor beta chains from one sample, sequenced in a study of chemoradiotherapy in HPV16-positive cancers. Here immunoSEQ multiplex PCR was the method, and the copy in TCRdb shows in-frame clones only, minus some. The sample consists of tens of thousands of clones, under 95% of them appearing once. The starting material was blood, obtained from a patient who underwent chemoradiotherapy. The receptor set was obtained from a human donor with HPV-associated anogenital cancer. Each CDR3 is given with its conserved first and last residue. The D gene is left open where the match is weak. Clone size is not always given. Where it is, it says once, few, many or a class for expanded clones.

TRBD1,TRBV6-1,TRBJ2-3,.,TGTGCCAGCAGTGGCAGGGGGCAAGATACGCAGTATTTT,CASSGRGQDTQYF
TRBD2,TRBV9,TRBJ2-1,.,TGTGCCAGCAGCTCTCGGGAGGGGCGGGTGAACAATGAGCAGTTCTTC,CASSSREGRVNNEQFF
.,TRBV7-2,TRBJ1-1,.,TGTGCCAGCAGCGAACAGAGGAACACTGAAGCTTTCTTT,CASSEQRNTEAFF
.,TRBV2,TRBJ2-5,once,TGTGCCAGCAGTGGGGGCAGGGGCTTCGGAGAGACCCAGTACTTC,CASSGGRGFGETQYF
.,TRBV4-3,TRBJ1-5,.,TGCGCCAGCAGCCAAGTCTGGACGGACGATCAGCCCCAGCATTTT,CASSQVWTDDQPQHF
.,TRBV14,TRBJ1-3,.,TGTGCCAGCAGCCAATCCAGAAACACCATATATTTT,CASSQSRNTIYF
TRBD2,TRBV5-1,TRBJ2-1,.,TGCGCCAGCAAAACAGCGGGAGGGGCAAATGAGCAGTTCTTC,CASKTAGGANEQFF
.,TRBV19,TRBJ1-1,few,TGTGCCAGTAGTATAGTGGAGGGACAAAGAGCTTTCTTT,CASSIVEGQRAFF
.,TRBV9,TRBJ2-3,.,TGTGCCAGCAACCTAGGAGGGCGGACAGATACGCAGTATTTT,CASNLGGRTDTQYF
TRBD1,TRBV5-5,TRBJ1-1,.,TGTGCCAGCAGCTTAACTCGGACAGGGAACACTGAAGCTTTCTTT,CASSLTRTGNTEAFF
.,TRBV6-5,TRBJ1-2,.,TGTGCCAGCAGTCGTACAGGCCAGTCGAGGGGCTACACCTTC,CASSRTGQSRGYTF
TRBD1,TRBV25-1,TRBJ1-6,.,TGTGCCAGCAGTGAAGGGACAGGGAATTCACCCCTCCACTTT,CASSEGTGNSPLHF
.,TRBV6-6,TRBJ1-4,few,TGTGCCTGCGGGGGCAGTATAGGTGAAAAACTGTTTTTT,CACGGSIGEKLFF
.,TRBV7-8,TRBJ1-6,.,TGTGCCAGCAGCTTACGGACAGAAAATTCACCCCTCCACTTT,CASSLRTENSPLHF
.,TRBV28,TRBJ1-4,.,TGTGCCAGTGGGGTGCTCGGTGAAAAACTGTTTTTT,CASGVLGEKLFF
TRBD1,TRBV2,TRBJ2-5,.,TGTGCCAGCAGCGCGGACAGGGGGGTTTATGGGACCCAGTACTTC,CASSADRGVYGTQYF
TRBD1,TRBV19,TRBJ1-2,medium-sized,TGTGCCAGTAGCCCTGACAGGGGCGGCTACACCTTC,CASSPDRGGYTF
.,TRBV6-1,TRBJ2-7,.,TGTGCCAGCAGTGACTCGGATGCGGACTACGAGCAGTACTTC,CASSDSDADYEQYF
.,TRBV6-1,TRBJ2-7,.,TGTGCCAGCAGTGAGATCCTCCCAGGTCCCTACGAGCAGTACTTC,CASSEILPGPYEQYF
TRBD1,TRBV30,TRBJ1-2,.,TGTGCCTGGAGGACAGGGGCGGACTATGGCTACACCTTC,CAWRTGADYGYTF
.,TRBV6-6,TRBJ2-1,.,TGTGCCAGCAGCCTCAGGGGTGCCATATACAATGAGCAGTTCTTC,CASSLRGAIYNEQFF
TRBD1,TRBV4-3,TRBJ2-7,.,TGCGCCAGCAGCCCCTCCGGGACAGCCTACGAGCAGTACTTC,CASSPSGTAYEQYF
TRBD2,TRBV5-8,TRBJ2-2,once,TGTGCCAGCAGCTGGGTAGCGGGCAGGACCGGGGAGCTGTTTTTT,CASSWVAGRTGELFF
TRBD1,TRBV11-2,TRBJ2-3,.,TGTGCCAGCAGCCCCAGACAGGGGGCAGATACGCAGTATTTT,CASSPRQGADTQYF
TRBD1,TRBV27,TRBJ1-1,.,TGTGCCAGCAGTCCGAGACAGGGGAACACTGAAGCTTTCTTT,CASSPRQGNTEAFF
.,TRBV5-1,TRBJ1-4,.,TGCGCCAGCAGCACCACAGCAAATGAAAAACTGTTTTTT,CASSTTANEKLFF
.,TRBV18,TRBJ2-7,once,TGTGCCAGCTCACCACCGTGGACAGCTTCCTACGAGCAGTACTTC,CASSPPWTASYEQYF
TRBD1,TRBV7-2,TRBJ2-3,.,TGTGCCAGCAGCCTAAAGGGGGCGGACAGGGGCAGGGATATTGGGCAGTATTTT,CASSLKGADRGRDIGQYF